Following are 25 T cell receptor beta chains from one sample sequenced in a study of blood T cell repertoires in COVID-19. The table came from immunoSEQ multiplex PCR; TCRdb's copy has only in-frame clones and leaves some out. The sample records roughly 220,000 clones, 88% being singletons. The material sequenced was PBMCs or T cells enriched from blood (not recorded which). These receptors all stem from a woman in her 50s with acute COVID-19.

The sample holds a few counts of this clone. The chain has TRBV28 and TRBJ2-2, with 7 bases identical to TRBD1. This CDR3 is built from 14 residues. The germline V gene has CDR1 MDHEN and CDR2 SYDVKM. Trimming cost V 5 bases and J 6 bases; bases outside gene matches: 6. The DNA for the CDR3 is TGTGCCAGCAGTCGACGGCAGGGGGCCGGGGAGCTGTTTTTT. Translation gives CASSRRQGAGELFF. The variable domain in full, completed from reference TRBV28 and TRBJ2-2, reads DVKVTQSSRYLVKRTGEKVFLECVQDMDHENMFWYRQDPGLGLRLIYFSYDVKMKEKGDIPEGYSVSREKKERFSLILESASTNQTSMYLCASSRRQGAGELFFGEGSRLTVL.

The rearrangement uses TRBV28 and TRBJ2-3, with TRBD1 as a possible D gene (6 bases). This CDR3 is 13 amino acids long. Germline V gene data show CDR1 as MDHEN and CDR2 as SYDVKM. The V end was cut by 4 bases, the J end by 11 bases, with 16 bases between. Written as DNA, the CDR3 is TGTGCCAGCAGTTCGCCGAGGGGGAGACGGCAGTATTTT. Translating gives CASSSPRGRRQYF.

The chain recombines TRBV18 with TRBJ2-7, with 8 positions matching TRBD1. J was trimmed by 3 bases and V by 4 bases; bases with no gene match: 5. CDR3 length equals 14 residues. The V gene's germline CDR1 is KGHSH and CDR2 LQKENI. The CDR3, as DNA: TGTGCCAGCTCACTCGGGACAGGTCGCTACGAGCAGTACTTC. Protein product: CASSLGTGRYEQYF.

The chain couples TRBV3-1 (or the pseudogene TRBV3-2) to TRBJ2-7, with D possibly TRBD2 on 6 matching bases. This CDR3 has 18 amino acids. Trimming removed 3 bases from V and 0 bases from J, with 21 bases in between. Germline V gene sequence: CDR1 LGHDT, CDR2 YNNKEL (reference sequence). The CDR3 DNA sequence: TGTGCCAGCAGCCATCTCGGGGGTCCAGCTCACAGCTCCTACGAGCAGTACTTC. Its protein is CASSHLGGPAHSSYEQYF.

V gene TRBV7-3 combines with J gene TRBJ1-1, with D possibly being TRBD1 (6 bases). CDR3 length equals 15 residues. The V gene lost 4 bases and the J gene lost 4 bases, with 16 bases spanning the gap. Looked up from germline, CDR1 is SGHTA and CDR2 is FQGTGA. The CDR3 DNA reads as TGTGCCAGCAGCTCTCGAGTACAGGGAGCCACTGAAGCTTTCTTT. It is translated as CASSSRVQGATEAFF.

The genes are TRBV7-2 and TRBJ2-3; 8 nucleotides agree with TRBD2. CDR3 length: 15 residues. Germline V gene sequence: CDR1 SGHTA, CDR2 FQGNSA. J lost 4 bases, V lost 6 bases, and 9 bases had no gene match. The CDR3 DNA reads TGTGCCAGCAGAGCGGCGGGAGGTTCGGCAGATACGCAGTATTTT. Translated: CASRAAGGSADTQYF.

The chain joins TRBV11-1 to TRBJ2-7; D not certain. The V gene lost 3 bases and the J gene lost 2 bases, with 11 bases spanning the gap. The CDR3 contains 14 residues. Germline-derived CDR1 and CDR2 are SGHAT and FQDESV (reference sequence). CDR3 DNA sequence: TGTGCCAGCAGCTTTACAGTTCAAACCTACGAGCAGTACTTC. It codes for CASSFTVQTYEQYF.

This clone was observed once. The chain couples TRBV10-1 to TRBJ2-4; TRBD2 matches at 11 bases. The ends lost 2 bases at V and 0 bases at J; junction bases unmatched: 9. The CDR3 is 19 residues long. Germline lookup yields CDR1 WNHNN and CDR2 SYGVQD (reference sequence). The chain's CDR3 is CASSELAGGRATAKNIQYF. In DNA form, the CDR3 reads TGCGCCAGCAGTGAGCTAGCGGGAGGCCGCGCAACAGCCAAAAACATTCAGTACTTC.

The rearrangement joins TRBV28 to TRBJ2-3; D unresolved. Per germline, CDR1 MDHEN and CDR2 SYDVKM. Between the trimmed V and J ends, which lost 8 bases and 4 bases, there was a span of 7 bases. The CDR3 runs to 11 residues. CDR3 sequence: CASLSADTQYF. The CDR3, as DNA: TGTGCCAGCTTAAGCGCAGATACGCAGTATTTT. The whole variable domain, remainder taken from reference TRBV28 and TRBJ2-3, is DVKVTQSSRYLVKRTGEKVFLECVQDMDHENMFWYRQDPGLGLRLIYFSYDVKMKEKGDIPEGYSVSREKKERFSLILESASTNQTSMYLCASLSADTQYFGPGTRLTVL.

The CDR3 DNA reads as TGTGCCACCTCCTCGTCTGGAAACACCATATATTTT. Translating it yields CATSSSGNTIYF. The chain recombines TRBV24-1 with TRBJ1-3; D remains ambiguous. The CDR3 consists of 12 residues. In germline, CDR1 is KGHDR, CDR2 SFDVKD. V dropped 9 bases and J dropped 1 base, with 6 bases sitting between them.

The chain employs TRBV19 and TRBJ1-5; TRBD1 agrees at 8 bases. The CDR3 has 14 residues. With 6 bases clipped from V and 5 bases from J, the junction kept 6 bases outside the gene matches. CDR1 is LNHDA and CDR2 is SQIVND in the germline V gene (reference sequence). The DNA of the CDR3 is TGTGCCAGTAGCCCGCGGACAGGGCATCAGCCCCAGCATTTT. Its translation is CASSPRTGHQPQHF.

V gene TRBV4-1 combines with J gene TRBJ1-3; D is perhaps TRBD1 (6 bases). The CDR3 contains 14 residues. Germline V CDR1 and CDR2: MGHRA, YSYEKL. The ends were cut back, 3 bases at V and 4 bases at J, with 10 bases in the middle. This chain's CDR3 is CASSHRGIGNTIYF. CDR3 nucleotides: TGCGCCAGCAGCCATAGGGGGATAGGAAACACCATATATTTT.

The rearrangement joins TRBV11-3 to TRBJ2-2; TRBD2 aligns across 8 bases. In germline, CDR1 is SGHNT, CDR2 YENEEA. The CDR3 covers 14 residues. V lost 6 bases, J lost 2 bases, and 2 bases stayed unmatched. CDR3 nucleotide sequence: TGTGCCAGCAGGCTAGCGGGTAACACCGGGGAGCTGTTTTTT. This encodes CASRLAGNTGELFF.

The rearrangement uses TRBV28 and TRBJ2-7; TRBD1 agrees at 7 bases. The trim removed 5 bases at V and 3 bases at J, leaving 7 bases unmatched. The CDR3 extends over 14 amino acids. Germline CDR1 reads MDHEN; CDR2 reads SYDVKM. This CDR3 reads CASSPGQAVYEQYF. The CDR3 DNA is TGTGCCAGCAGTCCCGGACAGGCGGTCTACGAGCAGTACTTC.

This clone was seen once. The genes are TRBV7-6 and TRBJ1-1, with unresolved D. V was clipped by 1 base and J by 1 base, with 7 bases between them. The germline V gene has CDR1 SGHVS and CDR2 FNYEAQ. The CDR3 runs to 14 residues. The chain's CDR3 is CASSLVPGNTEAFF. The CDR3 bases are TGTGCCAGCAGCTTAGTTCCAGGGAACACTGAAGCTTTCTTT.

The chain has TRBV10-1 and TRBJ2-7; 9 bases line up with TRBD1. Germline loops: CDR1 WNHNN, CDR2 SYGVQD (reference sequence). V trimming: 5 bases; J trimming: 1 base; junction bases outside the gene matches: 6. The CDR3 extends over 15 amino acids. The CDR3: CASSPTGQGSYEQYF. In DNA form, the CDR3 reads TGCGCCAGCAGTCCGACGGGACAGGGTTCCTACGAGCAGTACTTC.

This chain joins TRBV27 and TRBJ1-2; D is undetermined. V shed 5 bases and J shed 4 bases, with 17 bases lying between them. Germline V gene sequence: CDR1 MNHEY, CDR2 SMNVEV (reference sequence). The length of the CDR3 is 15 residues. As DNA, the CDR3 is TGTGCCAGCAGTCCATCCTACGGAGGGAGCTATGGCTACACCTTC. This encodes CASSPSYGGSYGYTF.

The V call is TRBV5-4, the J call TRBJ1-1; 9 bases fit TRBD1. There are 14 residues in the CDR3. Germline V gene sequence: CDR1 SGHNT, CDR2 YYREEE (reference sequence). V trimming: 3 bases; J trimming: 10 bases; junction bases outside the gene matches: 10. CDR3 sequence: CASSSTDPGQGAFF. CDR3 nucleotides: TGTGCCAGCAGCTCGACTGATCCGGGACAGGGAGCTTTCTTT.

This chain uses TRBV19 with TRBJ1-4, with unresolved D. The length of the CDR3 is 15 residues. Deletions cut 3 bases from V and 0 bases from J, with 8 bases between. Looked up from germline, CDR1 is LNHDA and CDR2 is SQIVND (reference sequence). The CDR3 bases are TGTGCCAGTAGTATGAACCCGGCAACTAATGAAAAACTGTTTTTT. It is translated as CASSMNPATNEKLFF.

This sequence joins TRBV29-1 and TRBJ2-7, with TRBD1 matching over 8 bases. CDR3 length: 15 amino acids. V was pared by 6 bases and J by 4 bases, with 14 bases of the junction left unmatched. CDR1 is SQVTM and CDR2 is ANQGSEA in the germline V gene. The CDR3 protein is CSVRASTGASYEQYF. CDR3 nucleotide sequence: TGCAGCGTGAGGGCATCGACAGGGGCGTCTTACGAGCAGTACTTC.

The J gene is TRBJ2-5, the V gene TRBV6-5; 7 nucleotides agree with TRBD1. The germline gives CDR1 MNHEY, CDR2 SVGAGI. Trimming at V came to 6 bases and at J to 5 bases, leaving 12 bases not matched to a gene. The CDR3 has 15 residues. The CDR3 region has the DNA TGTGCCAGCAGCCACCGACAGGGATATCGGGAGACCCAGTACTTC. Translation: CASSHRQGYRETQYF.

This chain links TRBV30 with TRBJ2-1; 10 nucleotides agree with TRBD2. Trimming cost V 1 base and J 2 bases; bases outside gene matches: 8. Per the germline V gene, CDR1 is GTSNPN and CDR2 is SVGIG (reference sequence). The CDR3 contains 17 residues. The DNA of the CDR3 is TGTGCCTGGAGTGGGGGTAGCGGGAGGCCAACCTACAATGAGCAGTTCTTC. It yields the protein CAWSGGSGRPTYNEQFF.

The chain recombines TRBV6-4 with TRBJ2-3; the match to TRBD2 covers 8 bases. The CDR3 length is 16 residues. The trim removed 6 bases at V and 2 bases at J, leaving 10 bases unmatched. CDR1 and CDR2 (germline): MRHNA, SNTAGT. The CDR3 nucleotides are TGTGCCAGCAGCGCCTCCGGGACTAGGGCCACAGATACGCAGTATTTT. Residues: CASSASGTRATDTQYF.

This chain joins TRBV10-3 and TRBJ1-2; D is undetermined. The V end was cut by 0 bases, the J end by 8 bases, with 7 bases between. Per the germline V gene, CDR1 is ENHRY and CDR2 is SYGVKD. This CDR3 is built from 12 residues. The CDR3 protein is CAISESTGGYTF. The CDR3 bases are TGTGCCATCAGTGAGTCGACGGGAGGCTACACCTTC.

This chain connects TRBV19 to TRBJ1-1, with a tentative D call TRBD1 (6 bases). The CDR3 length is 15 residues. Germline V CDR1 and CDR2: LNHDA, SQIVND (reference sequence). V was pared by 1 base and J by 1 base, with 10 bases between. Here the CDR3 DNA reads TGTGCCAGTAGTATAGGGGGACACTGGAACACTGAAGCTTTCTTT. Its translation: CASSIGGHWNTEAFF.